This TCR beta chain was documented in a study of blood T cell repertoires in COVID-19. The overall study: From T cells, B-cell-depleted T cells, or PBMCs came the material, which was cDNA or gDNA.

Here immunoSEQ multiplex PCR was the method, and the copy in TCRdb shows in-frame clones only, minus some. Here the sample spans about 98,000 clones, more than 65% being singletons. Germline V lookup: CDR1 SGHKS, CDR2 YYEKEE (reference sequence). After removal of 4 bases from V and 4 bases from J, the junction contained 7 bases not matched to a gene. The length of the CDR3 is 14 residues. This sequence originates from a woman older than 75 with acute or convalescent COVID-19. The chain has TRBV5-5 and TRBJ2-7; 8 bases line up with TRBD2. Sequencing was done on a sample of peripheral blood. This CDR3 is CASSLGTGGYEQYF. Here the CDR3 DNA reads TGTGCCAGCAGCCTTGGGACGGGAGGGTACGAGCAGTACTTC.